The present T cell receptor (beta chain) was sequenced within a study of blood T cells in healthy people across ages. The CDR3 is 15 residues long. Germline lookup yields CDR1 PRHDT and CDR2 FYEKMQ (reference sequence). The germline V and J ends were trimmed by 3 bases and 0 bases, with 11 bases remaining between them. This clonotype was seen only once. Primers used in a second PCR of roughly 6 to 12 cycles were a sample-barcoded 5' primer and a J-beta primer mix. TCRdb called the 5' RACE reads again in MiXCR, with one record for every CDR3 protein. The data hold roughly 1.9 million distinct CDR3 sequences, with around 42% observed a single time.

J is TRBJ1-1 and V is TRBV13; D gene unclear. This receptor was identified in a human donor in good health. The sequenced material came from blood. The CDR3 region has the DNA TGTGCCAGCAGCTTTATGGACTCGTTGAACACTGAAGCTTTCTTT. This codes for CASSFMDSLNTEAFF. Looking up the rest from reference TRBV13 and TRBJ1-1 gives the full variable domain: AAGVIQSPRHLIKEKRETATLKCYPIPRHDTVYWYQQGPGQDPQFLISFYEKMQSDKGSIPDRFSAQQFSDYHSELNMSSLELGDSALYFCASSFMDSLNTEAFFGQGTRLTVV.